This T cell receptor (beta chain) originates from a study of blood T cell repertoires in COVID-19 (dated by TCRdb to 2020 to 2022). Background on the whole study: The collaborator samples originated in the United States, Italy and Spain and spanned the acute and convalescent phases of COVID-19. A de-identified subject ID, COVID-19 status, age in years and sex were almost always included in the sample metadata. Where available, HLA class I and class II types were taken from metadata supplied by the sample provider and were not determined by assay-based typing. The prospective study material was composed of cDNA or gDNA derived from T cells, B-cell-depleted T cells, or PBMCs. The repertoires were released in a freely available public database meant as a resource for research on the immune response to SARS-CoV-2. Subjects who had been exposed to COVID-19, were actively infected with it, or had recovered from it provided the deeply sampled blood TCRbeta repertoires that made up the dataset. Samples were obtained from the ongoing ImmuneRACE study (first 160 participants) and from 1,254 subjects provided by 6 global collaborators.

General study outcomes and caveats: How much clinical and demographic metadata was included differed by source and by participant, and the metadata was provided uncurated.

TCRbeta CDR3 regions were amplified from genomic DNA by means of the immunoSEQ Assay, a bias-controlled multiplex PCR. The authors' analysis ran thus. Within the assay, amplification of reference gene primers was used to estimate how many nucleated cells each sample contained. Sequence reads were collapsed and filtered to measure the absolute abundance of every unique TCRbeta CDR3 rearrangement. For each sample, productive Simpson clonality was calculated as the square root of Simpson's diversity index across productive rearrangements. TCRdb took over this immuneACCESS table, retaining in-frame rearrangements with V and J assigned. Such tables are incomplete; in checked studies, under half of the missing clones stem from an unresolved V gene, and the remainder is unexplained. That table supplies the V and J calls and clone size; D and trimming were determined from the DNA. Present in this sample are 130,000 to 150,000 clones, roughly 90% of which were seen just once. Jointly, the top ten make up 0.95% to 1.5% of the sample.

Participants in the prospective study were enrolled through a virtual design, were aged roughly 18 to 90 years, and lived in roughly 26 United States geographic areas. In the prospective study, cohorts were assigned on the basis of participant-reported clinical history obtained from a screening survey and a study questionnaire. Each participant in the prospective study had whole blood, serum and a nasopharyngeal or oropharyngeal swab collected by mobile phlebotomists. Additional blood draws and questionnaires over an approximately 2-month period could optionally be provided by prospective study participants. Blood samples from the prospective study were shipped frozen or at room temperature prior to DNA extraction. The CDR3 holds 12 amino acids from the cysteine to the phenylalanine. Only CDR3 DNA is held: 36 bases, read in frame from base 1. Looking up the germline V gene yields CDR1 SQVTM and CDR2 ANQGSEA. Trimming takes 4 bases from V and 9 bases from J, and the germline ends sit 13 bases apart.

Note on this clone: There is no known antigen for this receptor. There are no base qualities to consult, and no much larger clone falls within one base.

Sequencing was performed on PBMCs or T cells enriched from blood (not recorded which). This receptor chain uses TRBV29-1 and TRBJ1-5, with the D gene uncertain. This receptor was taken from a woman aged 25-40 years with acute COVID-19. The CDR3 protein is CSVGGLESPQHF. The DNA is TGCAGCGTTGGTGGACTGGAGTCGCCCCAGCATTTT.